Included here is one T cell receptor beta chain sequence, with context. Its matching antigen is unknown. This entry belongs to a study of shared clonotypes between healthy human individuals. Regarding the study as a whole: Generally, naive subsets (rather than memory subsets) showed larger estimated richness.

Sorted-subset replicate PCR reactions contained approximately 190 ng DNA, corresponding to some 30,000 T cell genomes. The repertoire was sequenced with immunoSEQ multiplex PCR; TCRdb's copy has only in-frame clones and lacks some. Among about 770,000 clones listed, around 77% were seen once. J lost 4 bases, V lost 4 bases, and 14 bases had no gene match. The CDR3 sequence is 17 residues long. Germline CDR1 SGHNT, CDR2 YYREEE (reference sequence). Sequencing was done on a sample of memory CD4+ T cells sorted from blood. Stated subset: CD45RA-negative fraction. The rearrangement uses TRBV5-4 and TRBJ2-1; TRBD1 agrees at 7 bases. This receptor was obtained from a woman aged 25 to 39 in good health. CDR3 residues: CASSQTQTGDPYNEQFF. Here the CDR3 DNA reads TGTGCCAGCAGCCAAACACAAACAGGGGACCCTTACAATGAGCAGTTCTTC.